The 27 T cell receptor beta chains below come from one sample, sequenced in a study of T cells after yellow fever vaccination. A single record per CDR3 protein comes from TCRdb applying MiXCR to the 5' RACE reads. The table has some 260,000 distinct CDR3 sequences, 5.2% seen once. The starting material was CD4+ T cells sorted from PBMCs, obtained on the day of the yellow fever booster vaccination. Every receptor here comes from a man younger than 35 who received the YFV17D yellow fever vaccine.

This clonotype was observed a handful of times. The CDR3 here is CASSGLGSNNEQFF. The DNA of the CDR3 is TGCGCCAGCAGCGGGCTTGGTAGTAACAATGAGCAGTTCTTC. The chain recombines TRBV5-1 with TRBJ2-1; D is undetermined. This CDR3 region has 14 residues. V was shortened by 4 bases and J by 5 bases, with 13 bases between the two germline ends. Germline V CDR1 and CDR2: SGHRS, YFSETQ.

This clonotype has at least ten counts. The chain is built from TRBV5-1 and TRBJ2-1; D is possibly TRBD1 or TRBD2 (6 bases each). Germline CDR1 SGHRS, CDR2 YFSETQ. Trimming removed 0 bases from V and 4 bases from J, with 17 bases in between. The CDR3 loop spans 17 amino acids. This chain's CDR3 is CASSLAKGGGDYNEQFF. The CDR3, as DNA: TGCGCCAGCAGCTTGGCCAAAGGAGGGGGAGATTACAATGAGCAGTTCTTC.

This clonotype was picked up a small number of times. In nucleotides, the CDR3 is TGTGCCAGCAGCCCGACAGCTGGGACAAACTATGGCTACACCTTC. It is translated as CASSPTAGTNYGYTF. This chain joins TRBV4-2 and TRBJ1-2, with D perhaps TRBD1 (6 bases). The CDR3 covers 15 residues. V gave up 4 bases and J gave up 2 bases, with 14 bases separating them. Germline CDR1 reads LGHNA; CDR2 reads YNFKEQ.

This CDR3 reads CASSFAGLVNTEAFF. The CDR3 nucleotides are TGTGCCAGCAGCTTCGCCGGTCTGGTGAACACTGAAGCTTTCTTT. V and J are TRBV7-2 and TRBJ1-1; D is undetermined. Germline CDR1 SGHTA, CDR2 FQGNSA. The V gene lost 3 bases and the J gene lost 0 bases, with 11 bases spanning the gap. The CDR3 is 15 residues long.

The genes are TRBV29-1 and TRBJ1-3; D ambiguous. This CDR3 has 14 residues. Germline lookup yields CDR1 SQVTM and CDR2 ANQGSEA. The V end was cut by 3 bases, the J end by 4 bases, with 13 bases between. CDR3 loop: CSVDAGVGGNTIYF. The CDR3 DNA sequence: TGCAGCGTTGATGCCGGGGTAGGGGGAAACACCATATATTTT.

This clonotype was observed at least ten times. The CDR3 sequence is CASSGQQGLYEQYV. In DNA form, the CDR3 reads TGTGCCAGCTCTGGTCAACAGGGGCTCTACGAGCAGTACGTC. This chain joins TRBV18 and TRBJ2-7, with 7 nucleotides matching TRBD1. Germline values: CDR1 KGHSH, CDR2 LQKENI. CDR3 length: 14 residues. After removal of 6 bases from V and 3 bases from J, the junction contained 8 bases not matched to a gene.

This clonotype turned up a few times. J is TRBJ1-2 and V is TRBV18; 7 bases agree with TRBD1. J gave up 5 bases and V 0 bases, and 15 bases lay outside the gene matches. Germline CDR1 and CDR2: KGHSH and LQKENI. The CDR3 sequence is 18 residues long. Here the CDR3 DNA reads TGTGCCAGCTCACCACCGGGGACAGTCCCATTTCAGGAGTATGGCTACACCTTC. It translates to CASSPPGTVPFQEYGYTF.

This clonotype showed up just a few times. The rearrangement links TRBV5-4 to TRBJ1-4, with D perhaps matching TRBD1 (5 bases). Germline CDR1 and CDR2: SGHNT and YYREEE (reference sequence). V shed 7 bases and J shed 3 bases, with 13 bases lying between them. The CDR3 covers 14 residues. The CDR3 nucleotides are TGTGCCAGCGGCAAGTGGGGGGCTAATGAAAAACTGTTTTTT. Its translation is CASGKWGANEKLFF. Complete variable domain (other parts from reference TRBV5-4 and TRBJ1-4): ETGVTQSPTHLIKTRGQQVTLRCSSQSGHNTVSWYQQALGQGPQFIFQYYREEENGRGNFPPRFSGLQFPNYSSELNVNALELDDSALYLCASGKWGANEKLFFGSGTQLSVL.

This clonotype was observed at least ten times. A junction end diverges from the germline sequence, so it may reflect a read error. CDR3 coding DNA: TGTGCCAGCAGCCTCGGGACCGCCGGACTAATTTTC. Its translation: CASSLGTAGLIF. J is TRBJ1-2 and V is TRBV5-6; tentatively, D is TRBD1 (5 bases). This CDR3 spans 12 amino acids. Germline lookup yields CDR1 SGHDT and CDR2 YYEEEE.

This clonotype has ten or more counts. This sequence joins TRBV4-2 and TRBJ1-2; D may be TRBD1 (5 bases). Trimming pared 0 bases from V and 8 bases from J, leaving 22 bases between. The CDR3 totals 17 residues. Germline loops: CDR1 LGHNA, CDR2 YNFKEQ. CDR3 nucleotides: TGTGCCAGCAGCCAAGATAGCGCTAAGCCAGGGATTGTGGGCTACACCTTC. It yields the protein CASSQDSAKPGIVGYTF.

The CDR3 DNA is TGTGCCAGCTCACCGCTTTTCGAGGGGGCGAGGGAGCAGTACTTC. It is translated as CASSPLFEGAREQYF. The gene calls are TRBV18 and TRBJ2-7, with 7 bases fitting TRBD1. The V and J ends lost 3 bases and 7 bases, in that order; junction bases with no gene match: 12. There are 15 residues in the CDR3. Germline values: CDR1 KGHSH, CDR2 LQKENI.

This clonotype was recorded at least ten times. The chain has TRBV3-1 and TRBJ1-1; D is unclear. The length of the CDR3 is 12 residues. CDR1 and CDR2 from the germline V gene are LGHDT and YNNKEL (reference sequence). Trimming cost V 9 bases and J 1 base, with 9 bases left between them. CDR3 nucleotide sequence: TGTGCCAGTTGTGATCAGAACACTGAAGCTTTCTTT. Amino acids: CASCDQNTEAFF.

J is TRBJ2-5 and V is TRBV7-2, with 9 nucleotides matching TRBD2. Per the germline V gene, CDR1 is SGHTA and CDR2 is FQGNSA. CDR3 length: 18 residues. Trimming cost V 3 bases and J 5 bases; bases outside gene matches: 16. The CDR3 nucleotides are TGTGCCAGCAGCTTGGGGAGGCAGTCTCTAGCGGGGATGGAGACCCAGTACTTC. The encoded protein is CASSLGRQSLAGMETQYF.

There are a few counts of this clonotype. V gene TRBV10-2 combines with J gene TRBJ2-3; 10 nucleotides match TRBD2. Trimming removed 6 bases from V and 4 bases from J; junction bases left unmatched: 7. The CDR3 totals 15 residues. CDR1 and CDR2 from the germline V gene are WSHSY and SAAADI. CDR3 DNA: TGCGCCAGCAGAAGACTAGCGGGCCTCGCAGATACGCAGTATTTT. Its translation is CASRRLAGLADTQYF.

V gene TRBV5-5 combines with J gene TRBJ1-5; D ambiguous. Trimming removed 4 bases at V and 0 bases at J, with 5 bases between. Germline V CDR1 and CDR2: SGHKS, YYEKEE (reference sequence). The CDR3 loop spans 13 amino acids. CDR3 DNA sequence: TGTGCCAGCAGCGTCTATAGCAATCAGCCCCAGCATTTT. This gives the protein CASSVYSNQPQHF.

This clonotype came up a few times. This chain connects TRBV4-3 to TRBJ1-1; D not resolved. The CDR3 loop spans 15 amino acids. Per germline, CDR1 LGHNA and CDR2 YSLEER. The V and J ends lost 2 bases and 10 bases respectively, with 20 bases between them. The CDR3 DNA reads as TGCGCCAGCAGCCAAAATCCCACAGTGCCTTCGGGAGCTTTCTTT. Translation: CASSQNPTVPSGAFF.

The genes are TRBV27 and TRBJ2-2; no definite D call. Per the germline V gene, CDR1 is MNHEY and CDR2 is SMNVEV (reference sequence). The CDR3 has 14 amino acids. V was pared by 5 bases and J by 6 bases, with 13 bases between. The CDR3 DNA reads TGTGCCAGCAGTCCGGGCCGAGGAGCCGGGGAGCTGTTTTTT. As protein: CASSPGRGAGELFF.

This clonotype occurred many times. The chain recombines TRBV24-1 with TRBJ2-5; 8 bases map to TRBD2. With 7 bases clipped from V and 6 bases from J, the junction kept 6 bases outside the gene matches. The CDR3 is 13 residues long. The germline gives CDR1 KGHDR, CDR2 SFDVKD. The CDR3 coding sequence is TGTGCCACCAGCGACGGGGGGGCCAAGACCCAGTACTTC. It yields the protein CATSDGGAKTQYF.

This clonotype was picked up a small number of times. The rearrangement links TRBV6-1 to TRBJ1-4, with D uncertain. Between the trimmed V and J ends, which lost 6 bases and 5 bases, there was a span of 10 bases. Germline CDR1 is MNHNS and CDR2 is SASEGT. The CDR3 spans 13 residues. CDR3 region: CASRSSGNEKLFF. The CDR3 DNA is TGTGCCAGCAGATCATCGGGCAATGAAAAACTGTTTTTT.

This clonotype was counted only a few times. The chain combines TRBV5-5 with TRBJ1-2; 7 bases line up with TRBD1. Germline loops: CDR1 SGHKS, CDR2 YYEKEE (reference sequence). The CDR3 loop spans 15 amino acids. V lost 0 bases to trimming and J lost 3 bases; unmatched junction nucleotides: 5. The CDR3 nucleotides read TGTGCCAGCAGCTTGGCGCCCACAGGGGACTATGGCTACACCTTC. It codes for CASSLAPTGDYGYTF.

This clonotype was observed a handful of times. The chain uses TRBV7-2 and TRBJ2-5, with D possibly matching TRBD2 (6 bases). The CDR3 sequence is 13 residues long. The germline CDR1 and CDR2 sequences are SGHTA and FQGNSA. Trimming took off 3 bases at V and 7 bases at J, with 12 bases between the two ends. The CDR3 region has the DNA TGTGCCAGCAGCTTTCCGGGACTGGGGACCCAGTACTTC. It yields the protein CASSFPGLGTQYF.

V and J are TRBV6-5 and TRBJ2-1; D gene unclear. The CDR3 is 12 residues long. Trimming pared 2 bases from V and 7 bases from J, leaving 6 bases between. Germline loops: CDR1 MNHEY, CDR2 SVGAGI. The CDR3 DNA reads TGTGCCAGCAGTTACCGATGGAATGAGCAGTTCTTC. This codes for CASSYRWNEQFF.

CDR3 nucleotide sequence: TGTGCCAGCAGCGGCCGGGACAGGGGATCGGGCGGGCAGTACTTC. This codes for CASSGRDRGSGGQYF. V is TRBV5-4 and J is TRBJ2-7; 10 positions agree with TRBD1. The CDR3 loop spans 15 amino acids. V shed 4 bases and J 9 bases; nucleotides not matched to a gene: 13. CDR1 SGHNT and CDR2 YYREEE come from the germline V gene (reference sequence).

There are a few counts of this clonotype. The chain uses TRBV7-2 and TRBJ2-2; D gene ambiguous. Germline V CDR1 and CDR2: SGHTA, FQGNSA. CDR3 length equals 13 residues. Trimming cost V 5 bases and J 6 bases, with 10 bases left between them. This CDR3 is CASSVGRSGELFF. The CDR3 coding sequence is TGTGCCAGCAGCGTAGGTCGTTCCGGGGAGCTGTTTTTT.

This clonotype has only a few counts. This rearrangement joins TRBV21-1 to TRBJ2-4; the D segment call TRBD1 is taken from the table without a DNA check. TRBV21-1 has pseudogene status. CDR3 length equals 13 residues. CDR3 nucleotides: TGTGCCAGCACAGGGGGAGCCAAAAACATTCAGTACTTC. Its protein product is CASTGGAKNIQYF.

V and J are TRBV24-1 and TRBJ2-2; D call uncertain. From germline, CDR1 is KGHDR and CDR2 SFDVKD. The V and J ends lost 3 bases and 7 bases respectively, with 11 bases between them. The CDR3 spans 14 residues. The CDR3 loop is CATSDPPRHGELFF. The CDR3, as DNA: TGTGCCACCAGTGATCCGCCCCGACACGGGGAGCTGTTTTTT.

In its sample, this clonotype was seen many times. The V gene is TRBV4-3, the J gene TRBJ1-5; D remains ambiguous. Trimming cost V 0 bases and J 5 bases, with 8 bases left between them. Per the germline V gene, CDR1 is LGHNA and CDR2 is YSLEER. The CDR3 runs 14 residues. The CDR3, as DNA: TGCGCCAGCAGCCAAGATCTTCGGGATCAGCCCCAGCATTTT. Its protein is CASSQDLRDQPQHF.